These T cell receptor beta chains were read from a single sample in a study of cytomegalovirus exposure and HLA in healthy donors. This table comes from immunoSEQ multiplex PCR, and its TCRdb copy is limited to in-frame clones, with some not included. The sample gives approximately 160,000 clones, more than 80% of which show up once; approximately 2.9% is in the top ten. The sequenced material came from PBMCs. These receptors were taken from a woman younger than 30 in good health and CMV-seropositive. Each CDR3 is given with its conserved first and last residue. A D gene is named only where the DNA matches it firmly. Clone size appears in some rows only: once, few, many, or a class for an expanded clone.

d_gene	j_gene	abundance	v_gene	len	CDR3aa	CDR3nt
TRBD2	TRBJ2-2	once	TRBV7-6	15	CASSGLAGPRRELFF	TGTGCCAGCAGCGGGCTAGCGGGACCTCGCCGGGAGCTGTTTTTT
-	TRBJ1-1	-	TRBV18	16	CASSLMGGDMNTEAFF	TGTGCCAGCTCACTGATGGGGGGGGATATGAACACTGAAGCTTTCTTT
-	TRBJ1-4	-	TRBV15	16	CATSQGRFATNEKLFF	TGTGCCACCAGCCAGGGGAGATTTGCAACTAATGAAAAACTGTTTTTT
TRBD2	TRBJ2-5	-	TRBV5-8	17	CASSPGRLAGVRETQYF	TGTGCCAGCAGCCCGGGCCGACTAGCGGGAGTCAGGGAGACCCAGTACTTC
-	TRBJ2-2	-	TRBV4-1	16	CASSQVGTSNTGELFF	TGCGCCAGCAGCCAAGTAGGGACATCTAACACCGGGGAGCTGTTTTTT
-	TRBJ2-1	-	TRBV10-3	15	CAISDQQGSYNEQFF	TGTGCCATCAGTGATCAACAGGGCTCCTACAATGAGCAGTTCTTC
-	TRBJ1-1	once	TRBV7-9	13	CASSSSGRTEAFF	TGTGCCAGCAGCTCATCAGGAAGAACTGAAGCTTTCTTT
TRBD1	TRBJ1-2	few	TRBV9	15	CASSGQGAPDYGYTF	TGTGCCAGCAGCGGACAGGGGGCGCCGGACTATGGCTACACCTTC
-	TRBJ1-2	-	TRBV7-9	14	CATPARSLNYGYTF	TGTGCCACCCCCGCCAGATCCCTTAACTATGGCTACACCTTC
TRBD2	TRBJ2-1	-	TRBV4-2	17	CASSQVTGLGVRGEQFF	TGTGCCAGCAGCCAAGTTACGGGACTAGGCGTAAGGGGTGAGCAGTTCTTC
-	TRBJ2-7	-	TRBV28	18	CASSYIKTGFLGFHGQYF	TGTGCCAGCAGTTATATCAAAACAGGGTTCTTAGGGTTCCACGGGCAGTACTTC
TRBD1	TRBJ1-1	-	TRBV30	13	CAWSGDRGKMAFF	TGTGCCTGGAGTGGAGACAGGGGAAAGATGGCTTTCTTT
TRBD1	TRBJ2-7	few	TRBV19	12	CATRTGPYEQYF	TGTGCCACCAGGACAGGGCCCTACGAGCAGTACTTC
TRBD2	TRBJ2-3	-	TRBV7-8	15	CASSFLLAGVDTQYF	TGTGCCAGCAGCTTCTTACTAGCGGGAGTAGATACGCAGTATTTT
-	TRBJ1-1	-	TRBV5-1	14	CASSLQGWGTEAFF	TGCGCCAGCAGCTTACAGGGATGGGGCACTGAAGCTTTCTTT
TRBD2	TRBJ2-7	-	TRBV7-9	18	CASSSPEMRLAGHPVQYF	TGTGCCAGCAGCTCCCCCGAAATGAGACTAGCGGGGCACCCGGTTCAGTACTTC
-	TRBJ1-1	-	TRBV7-9	14	CASSSGHGNTEAFF	TGTGCCAGCAGCTCGGGACACGGTAACACTGAAGCTTTCTTT
TRBD1	TRBJ1-3	-	TRBV19	17	CASSQSLIEGQRNTIYF	TGTGCCAGTAGCCAATCACTCATTGAGGGACAGCGAAACACCATATATTTT
-	TRBJ2-3	-	TRBV30	15	CAWSADWRPTDTQYF	TGTGCCTGGAGCGCCGACTGGAGGCCCACAGATACGCAGTATTTT
-	TRBJ2-1	-	TRBV30	15	CAWSVTWADYNEQFF	TGTGCCTGGAGTGTAACGTGGGCAGACTACAATGAGCAGTTCTTC
TRBD2	TRBJ2-1	-	TRBV7-8	16	CASSLRAGGPLDEQFF	TGTGCCAGCAGCTTACGAGCGGGAGGGCCACTGGATGAGCAGTTCTTC
-	TRBJ1-3	-	TRBV5-3	17	CARSYYLTPSSGNTIYF	TGTGCCAGAAGCTACTACCTTACACCCAGCTCTGGAAACACCATATATTTT
-	TRBJ2-7	-	TRBV6-5	14	CASSYSQARYEQYF	TGTGCCAGCAGTTACTCGCAGGCGCGCTACGAGCAGTACTTC
TRBD2	TRBJ2-1	-	TRBV5-1	18	CASSSQINGLAGGNEQFF	TGCGCCAGCAGCTCCCAAATAAACGGACTAGCGGGGGGGAATGAGCAGTTCTTC
-	TRBJ1-2	once	TRBV6-6	13	CASSPTGDYGYTF	TGTGCCAGCAGCCCCACCGGAGACTATGGCTACACCTTC
-	TRBJ1-1	-	TRBV6-5	13	CASSYNGNTEAFF	TGTGCCAGCAGTTACAACGGGAACACTGAAGCTTTCTTT
-	TRBJ1-1	-	TRBV28	14	CASTQRGIWTEAFF	TGTGCCAGCACCCAACGGGGGATTTGGACTGAAGCTTTCTTT
TRBD1	TRBJ2-7	-	TRBV10-2	12	CASGDSPYEQYF	TGCGCCAGCGGGGACAGTCCCTACGAGCAGTACTTC
TRBD1	TRBJ2-5	-	TRBV5-1	14	CASSTPGTGETQYF	TGCGCCAGCAGCACACCCGGGACAGGGGAGACCCAGTACTTC
-	TRBJ2-7	once	TRBV14	14	CASSPGHYFYEQYF	TGTGCCAGCAGCCCGGGACATTATTTCTACGAGCAGTACTTC
TRBD2	TRBJ2-1	-	TRBV4-2	19	CASSPSLGQLAGAADEQFF	TGTGCCAGCAGCCCAAGTCTCGGACAATTAGCGGGAGCAGCAGATGAGCAGTTCTTC
TRBD2	TRBJ2-5	-	TRBV7-9	16	CASSLLASGRIETQYF	TGTGCCAGCAGCTTACTCGCTAGCGGGAGGATAGAGACCCAGTACTTC
-	TRBJ1-2	once	TRBV28	15	CASGTGRGAVGGYTF	TGTGCCAGCGGAACGGGTCGGGGTGCGGTGGGTGGCTACACCTTC
-	TRBJ2-3	once	TRBV9	14	CASSAWGGTDTQYF	TGTGCCAGCAGCGCATGGGGAGGCACAGATACGCAGTATTTT
-	TRBJ1-4	once	TRBV12-5	19	CASGLMMDTLAATNEKLFF	TGTGCTAGTGGTTTGATGATGGACACACTCGCGGCAACTAATGAAAAACTGTTTTTT
TRBD1	TRBJ2-7	-	TRBV29-1	13	CSALDRLSHEQYF	TGCAGCGCTCTGGACAGGTTAAGCCACGAGCAGTACTTC
-	TRBJ1-2	-	TRBV5-1	14	CASSLVAEVYGYTF	TGCGCCAGCAGCTTGGTTGCAGAAGTCTATGGCTACACCTTC
-	TRBJ1-1	-	TRBV28	13	CASSPSLQIEAFF	TGTGCCAGCAGCCCATCTTTACAGATTGAAGCTTTCTTT
TRBD1	TRBJ2-7	-	TRBV5-6	14	CASSRTGSSYEQYF	TGTGCCAGCAGCCGGACAGGGAGCTCCTACGAGCAGTACTTC
-	TRBJ2-7	once	TRBV11-1	16	CASSLARGSRYYEQYF	TGTGCCAGCAGCTTAGCCAGGGGCTCAAGATATTACGAGCAGTACTTC